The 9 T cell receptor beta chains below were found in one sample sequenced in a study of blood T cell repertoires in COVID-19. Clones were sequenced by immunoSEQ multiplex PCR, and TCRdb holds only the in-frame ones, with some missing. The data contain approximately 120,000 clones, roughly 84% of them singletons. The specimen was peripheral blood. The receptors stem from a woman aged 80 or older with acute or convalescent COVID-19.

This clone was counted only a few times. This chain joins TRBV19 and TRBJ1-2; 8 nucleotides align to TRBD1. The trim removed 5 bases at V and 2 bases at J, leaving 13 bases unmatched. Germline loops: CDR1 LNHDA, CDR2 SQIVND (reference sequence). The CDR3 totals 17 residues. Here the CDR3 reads CASSATGGRWENYGYTF. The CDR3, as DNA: TGTGCCAGTAGTGCCACAGGGGGAAGATGGGAAAACTATGGCTACACCTTC. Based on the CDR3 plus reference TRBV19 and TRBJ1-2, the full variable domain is DGGITQSPKYLFRKEGQNVTLSCEQNLNHDAMYWYRQDPGQGLRLIYYSQIVNDFQKGDIAEGYSVSREKKESFPLTVTSAQKNPTAFYLCASSATGGRWENYGYTFGSGTRLTVV.

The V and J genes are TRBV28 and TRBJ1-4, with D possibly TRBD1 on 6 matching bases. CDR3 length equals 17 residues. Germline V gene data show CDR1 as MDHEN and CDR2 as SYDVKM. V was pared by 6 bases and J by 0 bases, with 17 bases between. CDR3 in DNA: TGTGCCAGCAGCTCGGTCCAGGGGATTGCAACTAATGAAAAACTGTTTTTT. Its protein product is CASSSVQGIATNEKLFF.

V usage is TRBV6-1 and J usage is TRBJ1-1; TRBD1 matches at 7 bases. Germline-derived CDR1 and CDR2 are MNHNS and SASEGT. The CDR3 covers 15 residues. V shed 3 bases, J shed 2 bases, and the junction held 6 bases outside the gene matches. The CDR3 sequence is CASSDRTGTNTEAFF. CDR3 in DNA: TGTGCCAGCAGTGACCGGACAGGTACCAACACTGAAGCTTTCTTT.

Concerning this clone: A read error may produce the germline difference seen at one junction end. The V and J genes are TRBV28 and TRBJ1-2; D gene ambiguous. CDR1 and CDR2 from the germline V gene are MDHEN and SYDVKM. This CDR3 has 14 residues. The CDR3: CANSLTRPNYGYTF. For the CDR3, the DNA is TGTGCCAACAGTTTGACACGACCTAACTATGGCTACACCTTC.

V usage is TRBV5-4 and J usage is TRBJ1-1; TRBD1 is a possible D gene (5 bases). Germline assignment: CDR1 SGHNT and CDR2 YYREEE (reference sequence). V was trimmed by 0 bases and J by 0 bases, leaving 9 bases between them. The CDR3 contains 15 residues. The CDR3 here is CASSLEGAMNTEAFF. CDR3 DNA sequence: TGTGCCAGCAGCTTGGAAGGGGCAATGAACACTGAAGCTTTCTTT.

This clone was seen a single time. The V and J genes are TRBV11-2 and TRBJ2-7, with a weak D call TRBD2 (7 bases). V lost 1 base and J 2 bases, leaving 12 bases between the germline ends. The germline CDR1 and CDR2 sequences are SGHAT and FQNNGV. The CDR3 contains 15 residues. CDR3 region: CASSLGGGGAYEQYF. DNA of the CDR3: TGTGCCAGCAGCTTAGGGGGGGGCGGAGCCTACGAGCAGTACTTC.

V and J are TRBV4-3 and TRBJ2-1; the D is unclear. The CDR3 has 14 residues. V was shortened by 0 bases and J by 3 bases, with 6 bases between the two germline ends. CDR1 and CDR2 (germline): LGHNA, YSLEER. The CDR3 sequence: CASSQEASYNEQFF. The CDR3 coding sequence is TGCGCCAGCAGCCAAGAAGCTAGCTACAATGAGCAGTTCTTC.

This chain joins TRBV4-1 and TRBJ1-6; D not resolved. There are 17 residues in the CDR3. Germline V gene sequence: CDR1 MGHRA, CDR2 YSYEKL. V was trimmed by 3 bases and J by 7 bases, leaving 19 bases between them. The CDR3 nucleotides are TGCGCCAGCAGCCACTATATAGAGGGTGGAAGAAATTCACCCCTCCACTTT. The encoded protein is CASSHYIEGGRNSPLHF.

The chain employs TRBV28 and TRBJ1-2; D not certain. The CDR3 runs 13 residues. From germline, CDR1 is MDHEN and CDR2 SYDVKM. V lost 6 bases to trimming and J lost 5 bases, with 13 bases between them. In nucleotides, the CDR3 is TGTGCCAGCAGGGACCCAGCGGGGTATGGCTACACCTTC. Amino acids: CASRDPAGYGYTF.